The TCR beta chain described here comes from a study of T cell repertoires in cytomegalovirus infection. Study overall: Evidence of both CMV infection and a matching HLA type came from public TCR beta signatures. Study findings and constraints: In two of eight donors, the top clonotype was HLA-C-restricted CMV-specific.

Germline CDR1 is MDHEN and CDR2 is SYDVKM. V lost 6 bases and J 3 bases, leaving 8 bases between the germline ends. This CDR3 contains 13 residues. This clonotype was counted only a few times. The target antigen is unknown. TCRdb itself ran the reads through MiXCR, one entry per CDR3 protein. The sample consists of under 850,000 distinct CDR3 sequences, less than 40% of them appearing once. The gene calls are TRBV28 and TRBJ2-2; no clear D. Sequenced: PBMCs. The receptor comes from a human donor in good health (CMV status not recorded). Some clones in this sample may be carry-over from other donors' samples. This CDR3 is CASSPYDTGELFF. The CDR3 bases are TGTGCCAGCAGCCCTTATGACACCGGGGAGCTGTTTTTT.